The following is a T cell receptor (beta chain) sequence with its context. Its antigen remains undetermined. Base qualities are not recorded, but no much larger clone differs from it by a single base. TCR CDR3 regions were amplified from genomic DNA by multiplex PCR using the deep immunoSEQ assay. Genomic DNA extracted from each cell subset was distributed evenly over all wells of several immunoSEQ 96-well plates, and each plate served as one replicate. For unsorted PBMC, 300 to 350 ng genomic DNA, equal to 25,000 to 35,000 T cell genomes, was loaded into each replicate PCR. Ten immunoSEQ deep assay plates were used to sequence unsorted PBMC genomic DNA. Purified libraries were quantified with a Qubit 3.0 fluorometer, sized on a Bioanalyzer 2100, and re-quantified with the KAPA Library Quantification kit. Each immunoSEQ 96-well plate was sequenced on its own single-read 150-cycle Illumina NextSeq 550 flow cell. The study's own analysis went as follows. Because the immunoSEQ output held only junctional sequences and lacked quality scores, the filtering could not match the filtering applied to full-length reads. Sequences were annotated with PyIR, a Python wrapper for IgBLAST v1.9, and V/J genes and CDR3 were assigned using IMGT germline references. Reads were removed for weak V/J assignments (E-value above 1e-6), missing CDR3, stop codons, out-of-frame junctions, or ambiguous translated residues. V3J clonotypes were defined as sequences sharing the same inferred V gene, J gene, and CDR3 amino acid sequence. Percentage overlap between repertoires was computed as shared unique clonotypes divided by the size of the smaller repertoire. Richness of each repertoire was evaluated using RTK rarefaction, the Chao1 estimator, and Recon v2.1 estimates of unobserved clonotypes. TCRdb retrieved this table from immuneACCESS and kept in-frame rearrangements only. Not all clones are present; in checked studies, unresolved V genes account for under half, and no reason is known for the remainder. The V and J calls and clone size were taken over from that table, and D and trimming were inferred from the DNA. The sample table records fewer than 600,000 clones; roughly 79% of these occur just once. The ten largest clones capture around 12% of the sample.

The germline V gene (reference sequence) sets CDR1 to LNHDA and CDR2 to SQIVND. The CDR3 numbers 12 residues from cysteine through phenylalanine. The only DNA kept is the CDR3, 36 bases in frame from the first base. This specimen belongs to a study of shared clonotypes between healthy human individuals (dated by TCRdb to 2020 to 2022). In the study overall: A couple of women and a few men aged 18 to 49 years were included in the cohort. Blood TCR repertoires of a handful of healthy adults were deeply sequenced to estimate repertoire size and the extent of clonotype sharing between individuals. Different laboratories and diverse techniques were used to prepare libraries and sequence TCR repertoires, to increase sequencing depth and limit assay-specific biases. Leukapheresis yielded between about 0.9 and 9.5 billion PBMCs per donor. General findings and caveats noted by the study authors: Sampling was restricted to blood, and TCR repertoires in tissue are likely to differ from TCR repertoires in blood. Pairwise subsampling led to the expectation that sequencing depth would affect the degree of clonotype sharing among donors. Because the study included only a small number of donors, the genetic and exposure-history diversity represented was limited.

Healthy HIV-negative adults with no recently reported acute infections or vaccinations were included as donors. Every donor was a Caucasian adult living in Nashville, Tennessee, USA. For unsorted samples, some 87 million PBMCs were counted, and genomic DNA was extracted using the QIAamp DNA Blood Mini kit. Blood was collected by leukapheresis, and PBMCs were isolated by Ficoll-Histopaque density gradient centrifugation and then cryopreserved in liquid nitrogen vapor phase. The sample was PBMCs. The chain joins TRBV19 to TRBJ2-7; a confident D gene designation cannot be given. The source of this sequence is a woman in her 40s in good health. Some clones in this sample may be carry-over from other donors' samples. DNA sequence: TGTGCAACCCCCAAGCAAGCCTACGAGCAGTACTTC. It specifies CATPKQAYEQYF.